This T cell receptor beta chain came from a study of CD8 T cells in Susac syndrome. V shed 10 bases and J shed 6 bases, with 16 bases lying between them. The CDR3 runs 13 residues. Germline values: CDR1 WSHSY, CDR2 SAAADI. Random hexamers were used to reverse transcribe the RNA input (about 0.45 to 1 ug). TCRdb reanalysed the immunoSEQ multiplex PCR reads using MiXCR and keeps one entry per CDR3 protein. The sample shows approximately 150,000 distinct CDR3 sequences, approximately 92% of them seen only once. This sequence was found in a human donor in good health. V usage is TRBV10-2 and J usage is TRBJ1-5; TRBD1 is a possible D gene (5 bases). The specimen sequenced was CD4+ T cells from PBMCs. The CDR3 loop is CATRVGEGQPQHF. The CDR3, as DNA: TGCGCCACCCGAGTAGGGGAGGGTCAGCCCCAGCATTTT.